This is a list of T cell receptor beta chains from one sample in a study of shared clonotypes between healthy human individuals. Here immunoSEQ multiplex PCR was the method, and the copy in TCRdb shows in-frame clones only, minus some. The sample gives around 2,000,000 clones, roughly 95% of which show up once; about 0.13% is in the top ten. The sequencing sample was made of naive CD4+ T cells sorted from blood. All receptors derive from a man between 18 and 35 years old in good health. CDR3s include the opening cysteine and the closing phenylalanine or tryptophan. Each record gives: D gene, clone size, J gene, V gene, CDR3 protein, CDR3 DNA. A D gene is named only where the DNA matches it firmly. Clone size is shown for a subset of rows, as once, few, many or a class of expanded clone.

- once TRBJ2-1 TRBV7-2 CASSLGRLAYNEQFF TGTGCCAGCAGCTTAGGGAGACTAGCCTACAATGAGCAGTTCTTC
- - TRBJ2-5 TRBV19 CASSIDLGPRGTQYF TGTGCCAGTAGTATAGATCTAGGACCGAGGGGGACCCAGTACTTC
- - TRBJ2-3 TRBV11-3 CASSYGTTTDTQYF TGTGCCAGCAGCTATGGAACTACCACAGATACGCAGTATTTT
- - TRBJ1-5 TRBV5-1 CASSPGVDQPQHF TGCGCCAGCAGCCCAGGGGTGGATCAGCCCCAGCATTTT
TRBD1 - TRBJ2-3 TRBV2 CASSGDRMGPDTQYF TGTGCCAGCAGTGGGGACAGGATGGGGCCAGATACGCAGTATTTT
TRBD1 - TRBJ2-5 TRBV5-1 CASSLGQGKTVETQYF TGCGCCAGCAGCTTGGGACAGGGGAAGACGGTGGAGACCCAGTACTTC
TRBD1 once TRBJ1-1 TRBV9 CASSDIGTGQGSPEAFF TGTGCCAGCAGCGACATCGGGACAGGGCAAGGGAGCCCTGAAGCTTTCTTT
- - TRBJ2-7 TRBV9 CASSVGDSRGEQYF TGTGCCAGCAGCGTAGGCGATTCCAGGGGAGAGCAGTACTTC
- - TRBJ2-5 TRBV5-5 CASSGETQYF TGTGCCAGCTCCGGGGAGACCCAGTACTTC
TRBD1 - TRBJ2-7 TRBV6-1 CASSSGTGLGEQYF TGTGCCAGCAGTTCCGGGACAGGGTTAGGCGAGCAGTACTTC
TRBD1 - TRBJ2-7 TRBV10-1 CASSEGTASYEQYF TGCGCCAGCAGTGAGGGGACAGCATCCTACGAGCAGTACTTC
- - TRBJ2-7 TRBV2 CASSGSGPSYEQYF TGTGCCAGCAGTGGTAGCGGACCCTCCTACGAGCAGTACTTC
- once TRBJ2-7 TRBV6-1 CASRAESYEQYF TGTGCCAGCAGGGCAGAGTCCTACGAGCAGTACTTC
- - TRBJ1-2 TRBV6-5 CASSSRGAWIRRGYTF TGTGCCAGCAGTTCCCGCGGGGCCTGGATTCGGCGTGGCTACACCTTC
- - TRBJ1-3 TRBV6-1 CASSELLTLRSGNTIYF TGTGCCAGCAGTGAACTGTTGACTTTGAGGTCTGGAAACACCATATATTTT
- - TRBJ1-3 TRBV30 CAWSPGGGPRSGNTIYF TGTGCCTGGAGTCCGGGCGGGGGGCCACGCTCTGGAAACACCATATATTTT
- - TRBJ2-5 TRBV5-1 CASSFGVAETQYF TGCGCCAGCAGCTTCGGGGTGGCAGAGACCCAGTACTTC
TRBD2 - TRBJ2-4 TRBV30 CAWNGVQTSGRAPKNIQYF TGTGCCTGGAATGGGGTGCAAACTAGCGGGAGGGCCCCCAAAAACATTCAGTACTTC
- - TRBJ1-4 TRBV7-9 CASSLGSSTTNEKLFF TGTGCCAGCAGCTTAGGTAGCTCCACAACTAATGAAAAACTGTTTTTT
TRBD2 once TRBJ2-4 TRBV2 CASSVASGFAKNIQYF TGTGCCAGCAGTGTCGCTAGCGGGTTTGCCAAAAACATTCAGTACTTC
TRBD2 - TRBJ2-3 TRBV4-1 CASSPRLAGTDTQYF TGCGCCAGCAGCCCCAGACTAGCGGGGACAGATACGCAGTATTTT
- - TRBJ1-5 TRBV6-4 CVALSSNQPQHF TGTGTGGCCCTTTCTAGCAATCAGCCCCAGCATTTT
- - TRBJ1-5 TRBV6-1 CASSSQGGQPQHF TGTGCCAGCAGTTCGCAGGGCGGTCAGCCCCAGCATTTT
- - TRBJ1-6 TRBV6-5 CASSLGDRSSPLHF TGTGCCAGCAGCCTAGGGGATCGAAGCTCACCCCTCCACTTT
- once TRBJ1-6 TRBV5-6 CASTPSAGTLIANSPLHF TGTGCCAGCACACCCTCGGCCGGGACGCTTATCGCTAATTCACCCCTCCACTTT
- - TRBJ1-6 TRBV5-6 CASSLGRSSSYNSPLHF TGTGCCAGCAGCTTGGGCAGGTCAAGCTCCTATAATTCACCCCTCCACTTT
TRBD2 - TRBJ2-2 TRBV10-2 CASSDFGTTYTGELFF TGCGCCAGCAGTGATTTCGGGACTACTTACACCGGGGAGCTGTTTTTT
TRBD1 once TRBJ1-6 TRBV30 CAWSADRGQYSPLHF TGTGCCTGGAGTGCGGACAGGGGGCAATATTCACCCCTCCACTTT
TRBD2 - TRBJ2-1 TRBV7-2 CASTGTPGGEQFF TGTGCCAGCACCGGGACTCCGGGGGGTGAGCAGTTCTTC